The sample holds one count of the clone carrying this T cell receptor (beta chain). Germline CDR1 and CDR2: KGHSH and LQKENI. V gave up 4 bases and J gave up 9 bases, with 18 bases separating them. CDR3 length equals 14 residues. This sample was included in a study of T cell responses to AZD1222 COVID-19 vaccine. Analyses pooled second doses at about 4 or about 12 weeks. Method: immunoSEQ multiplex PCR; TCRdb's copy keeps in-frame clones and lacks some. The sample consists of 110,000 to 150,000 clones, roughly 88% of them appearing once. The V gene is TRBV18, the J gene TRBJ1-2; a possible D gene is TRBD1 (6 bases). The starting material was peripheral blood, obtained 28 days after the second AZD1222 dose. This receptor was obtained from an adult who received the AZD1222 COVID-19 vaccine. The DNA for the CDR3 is TGTGCCAGCTCACTTACATTACAGGGACCCAGCTACACCTTC. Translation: CASSLTLQGPSYTF. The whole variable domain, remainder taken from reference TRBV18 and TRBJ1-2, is NAGVMQNPRHLVRRRGQEARLRCSPMKGHSHVYWYRQLPEEGLKFMVYLQKENIIDESGMPKERFSAEFPKEGPSILRIQQVVRGDSAAYFCASSLTLQGPSYTFGSGTRLTVV.